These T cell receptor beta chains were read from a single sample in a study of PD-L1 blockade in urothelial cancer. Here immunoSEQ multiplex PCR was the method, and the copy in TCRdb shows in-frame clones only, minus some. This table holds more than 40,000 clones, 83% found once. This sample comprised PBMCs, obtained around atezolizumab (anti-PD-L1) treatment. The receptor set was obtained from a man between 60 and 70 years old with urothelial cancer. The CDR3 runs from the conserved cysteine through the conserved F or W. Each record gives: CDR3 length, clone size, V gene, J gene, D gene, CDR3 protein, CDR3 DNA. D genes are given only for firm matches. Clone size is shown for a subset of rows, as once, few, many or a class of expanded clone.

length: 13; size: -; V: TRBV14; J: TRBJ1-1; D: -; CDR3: CASSPRDSTEAFF; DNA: TGTGCCAGCAGCCCCAGGGATAGCACTGAAGCTTTCTTT
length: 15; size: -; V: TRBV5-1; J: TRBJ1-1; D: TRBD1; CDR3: CASSFWTGRDTEAFF; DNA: TGCGCCAGCAGCTTTTGGACAGGGAGGGACACTGAAGCTTTCTTT
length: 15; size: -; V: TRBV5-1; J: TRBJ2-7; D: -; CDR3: CASSYGDSRTYEQYF; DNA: TGCGCCAGCAGCTACGGGGACTCACGGACCTACGAGCAGTACTTC
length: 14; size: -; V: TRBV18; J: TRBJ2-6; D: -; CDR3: CASSRGSGANVLTF; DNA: TGTGCCAGCTCACGAGGGTCTGGGGCCAACGTCCTGACTTTC
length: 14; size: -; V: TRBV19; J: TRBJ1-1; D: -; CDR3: CASSSAGVYTEAFF; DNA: TGTGCCAGTAGTTCAGCAGGGGTTTATACTGAAGCTTTCTTT
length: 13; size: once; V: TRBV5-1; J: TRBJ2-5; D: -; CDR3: CASSIRTQETQYF; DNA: TGCGCCAGCAGCATACGGACACAAGAGACCCAGTACTTC
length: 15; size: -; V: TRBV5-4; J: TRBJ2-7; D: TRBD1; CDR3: CASSLGTGGSYEQYF; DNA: TGTGCCAGCAGCTTGGGGACAGGGGGCTCCTACGAGCAGTACTTC
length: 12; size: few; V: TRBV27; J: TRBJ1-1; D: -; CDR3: CASKGWGPEAFF; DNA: TGTGCCAGCAAAGGGTGGGGGCCTGAAGCTTTCTTT
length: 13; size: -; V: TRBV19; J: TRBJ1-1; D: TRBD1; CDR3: CATATGEGTEAFF; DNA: TGTGCCACCGCGACAGGGGAAGGCACTGAAGCTTTCTTT
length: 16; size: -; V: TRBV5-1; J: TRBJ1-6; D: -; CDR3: CASSLMAGASNSPLHF; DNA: TGCGCCAGCAGCTTGATGGCGGGGGCAAGTAATTCACCCCTCCACTTT
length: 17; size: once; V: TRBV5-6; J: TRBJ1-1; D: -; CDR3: CASSLGRGSFRNTEAFF; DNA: TGTGCCAGCAGCTTGGGCAGGGGTTCCTTTCGGAACACTGAAGCTTTCTTT
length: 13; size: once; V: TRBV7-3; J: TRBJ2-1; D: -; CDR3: CASSPVQGYEQFF; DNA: TGTGCCAGCAGCCCGGTACAGGGCTATGAGCAGTTCTTC
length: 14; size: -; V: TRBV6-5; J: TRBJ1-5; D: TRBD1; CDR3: CASSGDRGRQPQHF; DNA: TGTGCCAGCAGTGGAGACAGGGGGCGACAGCCCCAGCATTTT
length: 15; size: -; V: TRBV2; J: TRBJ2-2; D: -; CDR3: CASSERGPNTGELFF; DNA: TGTGCCAGCAGTGAACGGGGTCCGAACACCGGGGAGCTGTTTTTT
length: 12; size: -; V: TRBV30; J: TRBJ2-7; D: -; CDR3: CARSPSSYEQYF; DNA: TGTGCCCGGAGCCCGAGCTCCTACGAGCAGTACTTC
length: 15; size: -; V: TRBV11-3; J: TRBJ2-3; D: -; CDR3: CASSLGSTKTDTQYF; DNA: TGTGCCAGCAGCTTAGGCTCGACTAAAACAGATACGCAGTATTTT
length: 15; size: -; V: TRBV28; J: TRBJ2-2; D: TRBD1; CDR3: CASSTGTGSTGELFF; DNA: TGTGCCAGCAGTACCGGGACAGGGAGCACCGGGGAGCTGTTTTTT
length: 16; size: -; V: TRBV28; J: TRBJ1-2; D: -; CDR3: CASRVGGGRGNIGYTF; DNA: TGTGCCAGCAGAGTAGGGGGGGGCAGGGGAAATATTGGCTACACCTTC
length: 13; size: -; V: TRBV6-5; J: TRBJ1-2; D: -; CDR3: CASSYVENYGYTF; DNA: TGTGCCAGCAGTTACGTAGAGAACTATGGCTACACCTTC
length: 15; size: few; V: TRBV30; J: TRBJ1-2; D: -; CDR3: CAWSITGTGSYGYTF; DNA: TGTGCCTGGAGTATAACAGGGACGGGTAGTTATGGCTACACCTTC
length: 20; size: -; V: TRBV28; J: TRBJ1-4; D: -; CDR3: CASSDGGLVFYFGTNEKLFF; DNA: TGTGCCAGCAGTGATGGGGGGTTGGTCTTTTATTTTGGAACTAATGAAAAACTGTTTTTT
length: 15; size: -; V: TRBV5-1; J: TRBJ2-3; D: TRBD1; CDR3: CASRLRDRAVDTQYF; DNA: TGCGCCAGCAGACTGAGAGACAGGGCGGTCGATACGCAGTATTTT
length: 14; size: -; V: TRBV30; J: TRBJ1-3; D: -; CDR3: CAWSVGGVGNTIYF; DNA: TGTGCCTGGAGTGTAGGGGGTGTTGGAAACACCATATATTTT
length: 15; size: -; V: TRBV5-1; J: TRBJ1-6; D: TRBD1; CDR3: CASTREGQGESPLHF; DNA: TGCGCCAGCACCCGAGAGGGACAGGGAGAATCACCCCTCCACTTT
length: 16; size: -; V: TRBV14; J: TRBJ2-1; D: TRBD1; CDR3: CASSQLQGAVGNEQFF; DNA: TGTGCCAGCAGCCAACTACAGGGGGCAGTGGGCAATGAGCAGTTCTTC
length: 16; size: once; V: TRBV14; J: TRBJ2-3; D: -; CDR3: CASSQDRGRSTDTQYF; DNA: TGTGCCAGCAGCCAAGATAGGGGCCGGTCCACAGATACGCAGTATTTT
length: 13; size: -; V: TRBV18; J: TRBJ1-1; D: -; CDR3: CASSPPGDTEAFF; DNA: TGTGCCAGCTCACCACCCGGGGACACTGAAGCTTTCTTT
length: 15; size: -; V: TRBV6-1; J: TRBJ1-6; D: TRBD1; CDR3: CASRGDRGQSSPLHF; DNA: TGTGCCAGCAGGGGGGACAGGGGGCAGAGCTCACCCCTCCACTTT
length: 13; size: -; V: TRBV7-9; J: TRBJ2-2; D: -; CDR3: CASRSGNTGELFF; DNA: TGTGCCAGCAGGTCGGGGAACACCGGGGAGCTGTTTTTT
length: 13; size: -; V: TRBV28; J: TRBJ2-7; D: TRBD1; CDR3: CASSFQGQTEQYF; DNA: TGTGCCAGCAGTTTCCAGGGACAGACCGAGCAGTACTTC
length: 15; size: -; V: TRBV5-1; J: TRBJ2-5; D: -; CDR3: CASSPGSTGMETQYF; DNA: TGCGCCAGCAGCCCTGGGTCAACCGGGATGGAGACCCAGTACTTC
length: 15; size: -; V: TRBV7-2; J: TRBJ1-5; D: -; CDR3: CASTLGAGGDQPQHF; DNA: TGTGCCAGCACCTTAGGGGCAGGAGGGGACCAGCCCCAGCATTTT
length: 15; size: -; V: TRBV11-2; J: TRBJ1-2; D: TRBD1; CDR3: CASSPGTGGTYGYTF; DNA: TGTGCCAGCAGCCCCGGGACAGGGGGCACCTATGGCTACACCTTC
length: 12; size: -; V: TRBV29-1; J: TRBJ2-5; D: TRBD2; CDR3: CSVSAGGETQYF; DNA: TGCAGCGTTAGTGCGGGGGGGGAGACCCAGTACTTC
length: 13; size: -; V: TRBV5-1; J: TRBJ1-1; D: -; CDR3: CASSRGGVTEAFF; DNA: TGCGCCAGCAGCCGGGGAGGGGTAACTGAAGCTTTCTTT
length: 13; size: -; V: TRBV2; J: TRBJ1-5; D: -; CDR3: CASSEGPVQPQHF; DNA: TGTGCCAGCAGTGAAGGGCCAGTCCAGCCCCAGCATTTT
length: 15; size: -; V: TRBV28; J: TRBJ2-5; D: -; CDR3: CASRPDRETQETQYF; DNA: TGTGCCAGCAGACCCGACAGAGAAACCCAAGAGACCCAGTACTTC